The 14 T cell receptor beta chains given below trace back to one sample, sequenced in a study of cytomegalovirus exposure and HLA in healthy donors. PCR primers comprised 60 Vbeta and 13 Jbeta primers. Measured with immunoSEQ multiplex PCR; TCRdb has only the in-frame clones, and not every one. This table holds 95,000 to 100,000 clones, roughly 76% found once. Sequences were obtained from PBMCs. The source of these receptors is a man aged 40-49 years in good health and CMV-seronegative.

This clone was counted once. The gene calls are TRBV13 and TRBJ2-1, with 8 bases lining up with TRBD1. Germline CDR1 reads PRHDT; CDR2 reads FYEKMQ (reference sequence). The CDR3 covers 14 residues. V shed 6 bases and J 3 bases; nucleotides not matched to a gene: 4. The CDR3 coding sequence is TGTGCCAGCAGAAGGACAGGGAGCTACAATGAGCAGTTCTTC. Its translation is CASRRTGSYNEQFF.

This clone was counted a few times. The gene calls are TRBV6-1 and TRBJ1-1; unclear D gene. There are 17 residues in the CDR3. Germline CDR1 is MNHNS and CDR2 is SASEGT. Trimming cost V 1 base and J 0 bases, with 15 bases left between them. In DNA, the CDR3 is TGTGCCAGCAGTGAAGTAGGAGAAACCTCATTGAACACTGAAGCTTTCTTT. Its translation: CASSEVGETSLNTEAFF.

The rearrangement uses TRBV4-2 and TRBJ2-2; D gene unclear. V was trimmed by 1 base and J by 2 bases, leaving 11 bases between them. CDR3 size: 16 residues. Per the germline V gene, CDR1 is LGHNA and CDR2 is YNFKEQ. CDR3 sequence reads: CASSQVSAQNTGELFF. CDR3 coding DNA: TGTGCCAGCAGCCAAGTAAGCGCCCAAAACACCGGGGAGCTGTTTTTT.

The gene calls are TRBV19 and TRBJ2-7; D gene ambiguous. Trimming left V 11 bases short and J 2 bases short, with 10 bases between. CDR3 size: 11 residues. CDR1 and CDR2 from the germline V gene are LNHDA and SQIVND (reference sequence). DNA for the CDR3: TGTGCCTGTGGTCAGGCCTACGAGCAGTACTTC. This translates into CACGQAYEQYF.

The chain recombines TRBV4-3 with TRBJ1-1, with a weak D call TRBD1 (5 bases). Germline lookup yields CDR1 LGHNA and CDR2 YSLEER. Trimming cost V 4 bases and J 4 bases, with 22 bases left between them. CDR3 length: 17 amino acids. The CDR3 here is CASSPAGLGLGSTEAFF. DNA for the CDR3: TGCGCCAGCAGCCCAGCAGGGCTGGGATTAGGTAGCACTGAAGCTTTCTTT.

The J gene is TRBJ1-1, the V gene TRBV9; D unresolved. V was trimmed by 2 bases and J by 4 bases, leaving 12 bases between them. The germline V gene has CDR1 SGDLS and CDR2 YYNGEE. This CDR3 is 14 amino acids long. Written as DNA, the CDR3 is TGTGCCAGCAGCGTCCGGGTTGAGGGCACTGAAGCTTTCTTT. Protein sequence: CASSVRVEGTEAFF.

CDR3 coding DNA: TGTGCCAGCTCACTCGCTAGCGTCGGAGATACGCAGTATTTT. It encodes CASSLASVGDTQYF. The chain links TRBV18 to TRBJ2-3; D possibly corresponds to TRBD2 (6 bases). CDR1 and CDR2 (germline): KGHSH, LQKENI. Trimming removed 4 bases at V and 5 bases at J, with 13 bases between. This CDR3 spans 14 amino acids.

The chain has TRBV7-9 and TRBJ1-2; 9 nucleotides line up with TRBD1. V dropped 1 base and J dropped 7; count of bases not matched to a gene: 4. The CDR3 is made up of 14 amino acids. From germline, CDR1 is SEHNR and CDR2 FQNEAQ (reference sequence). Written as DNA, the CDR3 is TGTGCCAGCAGCTTAGGACAGGGGGGGTTTGGCTACACCTTC. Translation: CASSLGQGGFGYTF. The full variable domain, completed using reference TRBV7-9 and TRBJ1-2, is DTGVSQNPRHKITKRGQNVTFRCDPISEHNRLYWYRQTLGQGPEFLTYFQNEAQLEKSRLLSDRFSAERPKGSFSTLEIQRTEQGDSAMYLCASSLGQGGFGYTFGSGTRLTVV.

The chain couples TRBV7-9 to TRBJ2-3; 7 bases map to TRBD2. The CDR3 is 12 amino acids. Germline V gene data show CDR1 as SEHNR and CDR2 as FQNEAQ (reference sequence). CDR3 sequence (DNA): TGTTCTAGCGGCACTAGCACAGATACGCAGTATTTT. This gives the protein CSSGTSTDTQYF.

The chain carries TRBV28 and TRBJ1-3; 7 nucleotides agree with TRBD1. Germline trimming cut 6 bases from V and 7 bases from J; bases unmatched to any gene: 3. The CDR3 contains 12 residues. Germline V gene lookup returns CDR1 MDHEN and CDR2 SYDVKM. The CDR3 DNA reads TGTGCCAGCAGAATGGACAGGAACACCATATATTTT. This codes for CASRMDRNTIYF.

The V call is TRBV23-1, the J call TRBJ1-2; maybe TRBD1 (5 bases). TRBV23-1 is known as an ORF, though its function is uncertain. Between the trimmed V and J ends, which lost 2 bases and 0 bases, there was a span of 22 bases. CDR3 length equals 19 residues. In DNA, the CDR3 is TGCGCCAGCAGTCAACCCGTCTCCCACGACAGTAAAGCTAACTATGGCTACACCTTC. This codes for CASSQPVSHDSKANYGYTF.

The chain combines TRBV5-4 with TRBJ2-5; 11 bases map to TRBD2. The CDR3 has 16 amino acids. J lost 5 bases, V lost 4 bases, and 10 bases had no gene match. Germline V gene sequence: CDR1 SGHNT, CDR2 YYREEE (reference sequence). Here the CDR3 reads CASSAQLAGARETQYF. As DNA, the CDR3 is TGTGCCAGCAGCGCACAACTAGCGGGGGCCAGGGAGACCCAGTACTTC. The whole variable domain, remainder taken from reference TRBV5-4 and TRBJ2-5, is ETGVTQSPTHLIKTRGQQVTLRCSSQSGHNTVSWYQQALGQGPQFIFQYYREEENGRGNFPPRFSGLQFPNYSSELNVNALELDDSALYLCASSAQLAGARETQYFGPGTRLLVL.

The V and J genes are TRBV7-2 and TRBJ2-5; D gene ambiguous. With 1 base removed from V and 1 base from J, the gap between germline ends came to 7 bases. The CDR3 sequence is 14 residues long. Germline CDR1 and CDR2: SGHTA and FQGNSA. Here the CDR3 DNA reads TGTGCCAGCAGCTTAGAATTAATCCAAGAGACCCAGTACTTC. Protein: CASSLELIQETQYF. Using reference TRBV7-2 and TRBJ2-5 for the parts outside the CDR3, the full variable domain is GAGVSQSPSNKVTEKGKDVELRCDPISGHTALYWYRQSLGQGLEFLIYFQGNSAPDKSGLPSDRFSAERTGGSVSTLTIQRTQQEDSAVYLCASSLELIQETQYFGPGTRLLVL.

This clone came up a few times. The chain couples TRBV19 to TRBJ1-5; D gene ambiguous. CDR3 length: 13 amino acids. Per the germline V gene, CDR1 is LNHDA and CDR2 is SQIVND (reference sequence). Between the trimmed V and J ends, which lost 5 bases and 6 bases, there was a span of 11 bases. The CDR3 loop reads CASSHGLSQPQHF. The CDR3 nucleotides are TGTGCCAGTAGTCACGGGTTAAGTCAGCCCCAGCATTTT.